This note documents a single T cell receptor (beta chain) sequence. The J segment lost 1 base and the V segment lost 5 bases, leaving 9 bases of the junction unmatched. This CDR3 spans 16 amino acids. Germline CDR1 is LGHNA and CDR2 is YSLEER. The data belong to a study of blood T cell repertoires in COVID-19. Turning to the study itself: COVID-19 samples, acute and convalescent, were from the United States, Italy and Spain.

Measured with immunoSEQ multiplex PCR; TCRdb has only the in-frame clones, and not every one. The sample records 30,000 to 40,000 clones, roughly 87% being singletons. The receptor's source is a man in his fifties or sixties with active COVID-19. The sequenced material came from peripheral blood. The chain combines TRBV4-3 with TRBJ1-2; 8 bases line up with TRBD1. The CDR3 DNA follows: TGCGCCAGCAGCGCAACCCGGACAGGGTTTAACTATGGCTACACCTTC. Residues: CASSATRTGFNYGYTF.